This TCR beta chain was captured by sequencing in a study of human T cells and chemical hapten exposure. Study-wide results and caveats: Patch test score was positively correlated with the counts of PT1 expanded TCRs.

Time point described: pre-sensitization, week 0. Treatment defined: therapeutic diphenylcyclopropenone sensitization with weekly scalp DPC. Alopecia patients between 18 and 70 years old and suitable for DPC were used as donors. Trimming shortened V by 0 bases and J by 0 bases, and 0 bases separated the two germline ends. Germline lookup yields CDR1 MNHEY and CDR2 SVGEGT. The CDR3 spans 12 residues. Within the library, unique molecular identifiers were attached to each individual cDNA molecule. A single record per CDR3 protein comes from TCRdb applying MiXCR to the RACE reads. The data contain 55,000 to 75,000 distinct CDR3 sequences, roughly 6.7% of them singletons. This clonotype was picked up many times. Its antigen is unidentified.

The clonotype originates from a woman younger than 45 with alopecia areata. Some clones in this sample may be carry-over from other donors' samples. The chain carries TRBV6-2 or TRBV6-3 and TRBJ2-7; D gene ambiguous. Sequenced here: whole blood, sampled in connection with sensitization to the hapten diphenylcyclopropenone (DPC). The CDR3 DNA sequence: TGTGCCAGCAGTTACTCCTCCTACGAGCAGTACTTC. This codes for CASSYSSYEQYF.